This is a list of T cell receptor beta chains from one sample in a study of blood T cell repertoires in COVID-19. Only in-frame clones appear in the TCRdb table, and some are missing; sequencing was by immunoSEQ multiplex PCR. The sample lists roughly 100,000 clones; around 87% were seen once. Sequencing used peripheral blood. These receptors all stem from a man aged 45-65 years with acute or convalescent COVID-19. Both conserved end residues are part of each CDR3.

TRBJ2-7	TRBV5-6	CASSPRDRGTHEQYF
TRBJ1-2	TRBV29-1	CSVHGGAQGYTF
-	TRBV6-5	CASSYGLAGGTGELFF
TRBJ2-7	TRBV5-1	CASSPLGDTLRQYF
TRBJ1-4	TRBV5-1	CASSSRQGANEKLFF
TRBJ1-2	TRBV6-5	CASSYSAGYNYGYTF
TRBJ2-1	TRBV9	CASSLSGIENNEQFF
TRBJ1-1	TRBV18	CASSPTGGGTEAFF
TRBJ1-1	TRBV6-5	CASQRGGSLNTEAFF
TRBJ2-1	TRBV5-4	CASSLASVGNYNEQFF
TRBJ1-4	TRBV10-2	CASSATLGAEKLFF
TRBJ1-5	TRBV3-1/TRBV3-2	CASSQGTGVAQPQHF
TRBJ2-1	TRBV6-5	CASSYSRAIYNEQFF